This is a list of T cell receptor beta chains from one sample in a study of T cells after yellow fever vaccination. TCRdb used MiXCR to reprocess the 5' RACE reads, holding one entry per CDR3 protein. The sample lists around 260,000 distinct CDR3 sequences; about 5.2% were seen once. Here the sequenced sample was CD4+ T cells sorted from PBMCs, taken on the day of the yellow fever booster vaccination. The source is a man between 18 and 35 years old who received the YFV17D yellow fever vaccine. Each CDR3 is given with its conserved first and last residue. D genes are given only for firm matches. Size is stated for part of the rows, as once, few or many counts, or as a class when the clone is expanded.

abundance,d_gene,v_gene,j_gene,CDR3aa,CDR3nt
NA,TRBD1,TRBV6-5,TRBJ2-1,CASSRTAGTGRDEQFF,TGTGCCAGCAGTCGGACTGCCGGGACAGGGAGGGATGAGCAGTTCTTC
many,NA,TRBV4-3,TRBJ1-5,CASSQDNRVQPQHF,TGCGCCAGCAGCCAAGATAACAGGGTTCAGCCCCAGCATTTT
few,NA,TRBV6-1,TRBJ1-5,CASSEVPYQPQHF,TGTGCCAGCAGTGAAGTTCCATATCAGCCCCAGCATTTT
NA,TRBD2,TRBV9,TRBJ2-1,CASSASGFEQFF,TGTGCCAGCAGTGCTAGCGGTTTTGAGCAGTTCTTC
NA,TRBD1,TRBV10-3,TRBJ2-3,CAISGRQGASTDTQYF,TGTGCCATCAGCGGAAGACAGGGGGCTAGCACAGATACGCAGTATTTT
few,NA,TRBV6-1,TRBJ2-6,CASSELVGRSGANVLTF,TGTGCCAGCAGTGAACTGGTAGGGAGGTCTGGGGCCAACGTCCTGACTTTC
many,NA,TRBV12-3/TRBV12-4,TRBJ1-1,CASSRLQGDTEAFF,TGTGCCAGCAGCCGGCTCCAGGGAGATACTGAAGCTTTCTTT
many,NA,TRBV6-5,TRBJ1-5,CASSYTGDNQPQHF,TGTGCCAGCAGTTACACAGGAGACAATCAGCCCCAGCATTTT
NA,TRBD1,TRBV11-1,TRBJ2-1,CASSRQGRSYNEQFF,TGTGCCAGCAGCCGACAGGGGCGCTCCTACAATGAGCAGTTCTTC
many,NA,TRBV7-2,TRBJ2-5,CASSLELVVDRVYF,TGTGCCAGCAGCTTAGAGTTAGTAGTGGACAGAGTGTACTTC
NA,NA,TRBV6-6,TRBJ1-5,CASSYGGAQQTLQPQHF,TGTGCCAGCAGTTACGGGGGGGCACAGCAAACCCTTCAGCCCCAGCATTTT
many,NA,TRBV6-2/TRBV6-3,TRBJ1-2,CASSSPYGYTF,TGTGCCAGCAGTTCCCCGTATGGCTACACCTTC
few,NA,TRBV5-3,TRBJ2-5,CARREASTGPYQETQYF,TGTGCCAGAAGGGAAGCCAGCACAGGGCCGTACCAAGAGACCCAGTACTTC
NA,NA,TRBV6-5,TRBJ2-6,CASRTGQPSGANVLTF,TGTGCCAGCAGGACAGGACAGCCGTCTGGGGCCAACGTCCTGACTTTC
NA,TRBD1,TRBV7-2,TRBJ1-1,CASSRPGTGKEAFF,TGTGCCAGCAGTCGACCCGGGACAGGAAAAGAAGCTTTCTTT
many,TRBD1,TRBV15,TRBJ2-1,CATSRDRGWDNEQFF,TGTGCCACCAGCAGGGACAGGGGTTGGGACAATGAGCAGTTCTTC
many,NA,TRBV15,TRBJ2-7,CATSRGGGISSYEQYF,TGTGCCACCAGCAGAGGGGGCGGAATCAGCTCCTACGAGCAGTACTTC
many,TRBD1,TRBV4-1,TRBJ2-3,CASSQATGDTDTQYF,TGCGCCAGCAGCCAAGCCACAGGGGACACAGATACGCAGTATTTT
many,NA,TRBV5-1,TRBJ2-6,CASSLAPGWSSGANVLTF,TGCGCCAGCAGCTTGGCGCCGGGTTGGTCCTCTGGGGCCAACGTCCTGACTTTC
few,NA,TRBV7-9,TRBJ2-2,CASSPRRADTGELFF,TGTGCCAGCAGCCCCCGCAGGGCCGACACCGGGGAGCTGTTTTTT
NA,NA,TRBV6-1,TRBJ2-4,CASSPLLRPAGQPKRAKNIQYF,TGTGCCAGCAGCCCCCTCCTCCGCCCGGCCGGGCAGCCCAAGAGAGCCAAAAACATTCAGTACTTC
NA,NA,TRBV4-3,TRBJ2-5,CASSQDWSRARPQETQYF,TGCGCCAGCAGCCAAGATTGGTCTCGGGCCCGACCACAAGAGACCCAGTACTTC
NA,NA,TRBV7-2,TRBJ2-7,CASSLAGSGAGYEQYF,TGTGCCAGCAGCTTAGCAGGTTCCGGGGCAGGGTACGAGCAGTACTTC
few,NA,TRBV5-1,TRBJ2-4,CASKGVKNIQYF,TGCGCCAGTAAAGGGGTAAAAAACATTCAGTACTTC